Given below is one T cell receptor beta chain in context. Given a much more abundant clone one base away, this may be a read error. Different DNA sequences within this sample yield the same CDR3. Assay execution proceeded at the deep level. The protocol was immunoSEQ multiplex PCR, while the TCRdb copy is restricted to in-frame clones and leaves out a portion. Of 600,000 to 800,000 clones in the sample, roughly two thirds were seen once. Donors were healthy HIV-negative adults without recently reported acute infections or vaccinations. Splitting the CD4+ cells yielded a CD45RA+ naive subset and a CD45RA-negative memory subset. The sample comes from a study of shared clonotypes between healthy human individuals. With 2 bases removed from V and 0 bases from J, the gap between germline ends came to 7 bases. This CDR3 has 14 amino acids. CDR1 is SNHLY and CDR2 is FYNNEI in the germline V gene.

The material sequenced was memory CD4+ T cells sorted from blood. As to subset: CD45RA-negative fraction. The sequence was collected from a woman aged 30 to 39 in good health. The gene calls are TRBV2 and TRBJ1-2; D might be TRBD1 (6 bases). CDR3 nucleotides: TGTGCCAGCAGTGAAAGGGGGACTAACTATGGCTACACCTTC. It yields the protein CASSERGTNYGYTF.